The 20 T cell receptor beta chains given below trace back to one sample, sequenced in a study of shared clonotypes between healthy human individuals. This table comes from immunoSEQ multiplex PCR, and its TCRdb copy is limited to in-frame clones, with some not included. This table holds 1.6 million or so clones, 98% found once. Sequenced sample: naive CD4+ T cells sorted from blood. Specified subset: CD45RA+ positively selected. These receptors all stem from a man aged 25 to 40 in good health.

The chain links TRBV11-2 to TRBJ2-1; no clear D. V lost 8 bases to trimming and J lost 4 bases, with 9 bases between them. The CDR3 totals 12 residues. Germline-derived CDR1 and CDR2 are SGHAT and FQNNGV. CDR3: CASGGRYNEQFF. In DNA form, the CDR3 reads TGTGCCAGCGGCGGTCGATACAATGAGCAGTTCTTC.

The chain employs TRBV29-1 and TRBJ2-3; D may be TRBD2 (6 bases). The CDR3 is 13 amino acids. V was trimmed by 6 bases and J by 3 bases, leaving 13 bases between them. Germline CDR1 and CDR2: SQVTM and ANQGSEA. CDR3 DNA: TGCAGCGTGGTGGGACTTGTGACAGATACGCAGTATTTT. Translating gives CSVVGLVTDTQYF.

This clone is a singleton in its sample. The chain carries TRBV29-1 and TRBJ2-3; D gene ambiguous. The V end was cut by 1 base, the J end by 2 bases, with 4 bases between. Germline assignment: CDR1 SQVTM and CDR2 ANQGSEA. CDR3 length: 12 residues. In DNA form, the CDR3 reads TGCAGCGTTGAAGGGTTCACAGATACGCAGTATTTT. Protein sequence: CSVEGFTDTQYF.

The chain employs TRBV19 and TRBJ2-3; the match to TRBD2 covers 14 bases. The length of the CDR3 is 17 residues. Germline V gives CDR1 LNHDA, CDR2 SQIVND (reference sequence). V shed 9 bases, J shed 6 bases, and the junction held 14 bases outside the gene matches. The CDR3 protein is CASRLAGTSGSGDTQYF. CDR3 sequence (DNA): TGTGCCAGCCGATTGGCGGGGACTAGCGGGAGTGGTGATACGCAGTATTTT.

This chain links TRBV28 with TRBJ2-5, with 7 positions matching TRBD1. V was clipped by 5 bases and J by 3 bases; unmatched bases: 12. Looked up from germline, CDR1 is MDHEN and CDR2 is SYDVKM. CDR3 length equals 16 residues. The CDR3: CASSLHPLDRKETQYF. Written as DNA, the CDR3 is TGTGCCAGCAGTCTTCACCCTCTGGACAGGAAAGAGACCCAGTACTTC.

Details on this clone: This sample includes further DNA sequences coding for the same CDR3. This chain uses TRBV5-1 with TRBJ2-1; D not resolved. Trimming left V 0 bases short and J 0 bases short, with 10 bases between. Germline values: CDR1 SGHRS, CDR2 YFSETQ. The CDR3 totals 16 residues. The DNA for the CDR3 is TGCGCCAGCAGCTTGGACGGCAGAAGCTCCTACAATGAGCAGTTCTTC. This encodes CASSLDGRSSYNEQFF.

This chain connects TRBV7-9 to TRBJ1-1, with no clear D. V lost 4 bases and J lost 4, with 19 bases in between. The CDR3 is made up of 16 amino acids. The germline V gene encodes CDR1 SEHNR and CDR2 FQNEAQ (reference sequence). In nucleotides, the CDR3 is TGTGCCAGCAGCTCACCCGCACGGGGAGGTACCACTGAAGCTTTCTTT. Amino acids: CASSSPARGGTTEAFF. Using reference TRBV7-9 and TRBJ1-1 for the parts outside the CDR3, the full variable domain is DTGVSQNPRHKITKRGQNVTFRCDPISEHNRLYWYRQTLGQGPEFLTYFQNEAQLEKSRLLSDRFSAERPKGSFSTLEIQRTEQGDSAMYLCASSSPARGGTTEAFFGQGTRLTVV.

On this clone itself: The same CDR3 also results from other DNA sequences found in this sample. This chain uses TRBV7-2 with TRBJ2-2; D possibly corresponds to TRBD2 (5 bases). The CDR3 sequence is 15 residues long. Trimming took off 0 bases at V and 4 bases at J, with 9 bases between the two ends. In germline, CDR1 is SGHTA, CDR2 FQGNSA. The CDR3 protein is CASSLAGAGTGELFF. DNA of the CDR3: TGTGCCAGCAGCTTAGCGGGAGCTGGCACCGGGGAGCTGTTTTTT.

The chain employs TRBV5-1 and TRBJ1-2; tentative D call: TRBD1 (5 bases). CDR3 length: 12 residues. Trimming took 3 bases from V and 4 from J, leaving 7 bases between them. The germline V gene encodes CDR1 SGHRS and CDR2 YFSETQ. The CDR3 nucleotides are TGCGCCAGCAGCTCGGACATCTATGGCTACACCTTC. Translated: CASSSDIYGYTF. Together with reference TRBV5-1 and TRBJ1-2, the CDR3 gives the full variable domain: KAGVTQTPRYLIKTRGQQVTLSCSPISGHRSVSWYQQTPGQGLQFLFEYFSETQRNKGNFPGRFSGRQFSNSRSEMNVSTLELGDSALYLCASSSDIYGYTFGSGTRLTVV.

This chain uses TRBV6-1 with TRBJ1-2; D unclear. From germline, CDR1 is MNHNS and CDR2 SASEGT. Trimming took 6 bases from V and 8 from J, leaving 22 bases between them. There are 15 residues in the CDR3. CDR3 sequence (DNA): TGTGCCAGCAGCCGGGGAATTGAGGGATGGGAAGGCTACACCTTC. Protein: CASSRGIEGWEGYTF.

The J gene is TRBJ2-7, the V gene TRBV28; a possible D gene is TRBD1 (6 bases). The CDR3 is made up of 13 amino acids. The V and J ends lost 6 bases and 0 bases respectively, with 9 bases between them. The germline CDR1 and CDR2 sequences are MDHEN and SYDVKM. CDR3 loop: CASRLGGSYEQYF. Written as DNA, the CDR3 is TGTGCCAGCAGACTAGGGGGCTCCTACGAGCAGTACTTC.

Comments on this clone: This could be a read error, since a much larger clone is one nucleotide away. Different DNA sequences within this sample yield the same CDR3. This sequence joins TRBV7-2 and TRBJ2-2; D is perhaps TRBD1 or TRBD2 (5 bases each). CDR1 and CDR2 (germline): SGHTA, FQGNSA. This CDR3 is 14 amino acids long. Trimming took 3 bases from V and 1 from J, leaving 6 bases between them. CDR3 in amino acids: CASSLGRNTGELFF. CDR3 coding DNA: TGTGCCAGCAGCTTGGGACGGAACACCGGGGAGCTGTTTTTT.

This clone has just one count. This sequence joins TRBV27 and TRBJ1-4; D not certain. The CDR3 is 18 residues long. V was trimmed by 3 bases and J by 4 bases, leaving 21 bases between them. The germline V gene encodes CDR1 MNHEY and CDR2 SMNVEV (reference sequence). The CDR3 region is CASSFLNPLGGVNEKLFF. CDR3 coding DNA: TGTGCCAGCAGTTTTCTAAACCCCTTGGGTGGGGTTAATGAAAAACTGTTTTTT.

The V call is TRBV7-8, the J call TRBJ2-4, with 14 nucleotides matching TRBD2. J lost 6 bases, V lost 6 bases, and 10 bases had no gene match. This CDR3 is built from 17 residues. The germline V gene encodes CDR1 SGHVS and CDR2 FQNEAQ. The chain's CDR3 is CASRRLAGGGPGNIQYF. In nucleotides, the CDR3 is TGTGCCAGCAGAAGACTAGCGGGAGGGGGTCCGGGAAACATTCAGTACTTC.

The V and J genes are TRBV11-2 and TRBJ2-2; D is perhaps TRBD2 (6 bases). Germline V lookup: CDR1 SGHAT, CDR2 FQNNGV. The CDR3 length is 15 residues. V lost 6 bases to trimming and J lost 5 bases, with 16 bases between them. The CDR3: CASRMVGSGTGELFF. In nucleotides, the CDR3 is TGTGCCAGCAGGATGGTCGGGAGTGGTACCGGGGAGCTGTTTTTT.

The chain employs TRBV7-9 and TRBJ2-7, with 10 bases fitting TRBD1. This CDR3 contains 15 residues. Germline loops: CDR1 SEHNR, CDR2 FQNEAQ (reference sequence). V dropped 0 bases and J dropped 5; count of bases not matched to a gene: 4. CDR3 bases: TGTGCCAGCAGCTTAGCCGGGACAGGGGAGAACGAGCAGTACTTC. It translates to CASSLAGTGENEQYF.

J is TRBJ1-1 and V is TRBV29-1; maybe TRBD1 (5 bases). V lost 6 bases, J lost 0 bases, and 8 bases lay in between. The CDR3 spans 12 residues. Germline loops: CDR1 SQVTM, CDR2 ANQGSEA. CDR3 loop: CSVDSLNTEAFF. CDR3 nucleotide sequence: TGCAGCGTCGACAGCCTGAACACTGAAGCTTTCTTT. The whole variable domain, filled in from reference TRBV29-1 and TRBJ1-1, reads SAVISQKPSRDICQRGTSLTIQCQVDSQVTMMFWYRQQPGQSLTLIATANQGSEATYESGFVIDKFPISRPNLTFSTLTVSNMSPEDSSIYLCSVDSLNTEAFFGQGTRLTVV.

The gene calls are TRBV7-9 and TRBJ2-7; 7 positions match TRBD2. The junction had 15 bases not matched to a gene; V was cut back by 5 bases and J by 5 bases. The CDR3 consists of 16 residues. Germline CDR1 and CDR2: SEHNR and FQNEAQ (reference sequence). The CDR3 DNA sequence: TGTGCCAGCAGCCCTTCTTTCGCGGGGAGGGTGGACGAGCAGTACTTC. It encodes CASSPSFAGRVDEQYF.

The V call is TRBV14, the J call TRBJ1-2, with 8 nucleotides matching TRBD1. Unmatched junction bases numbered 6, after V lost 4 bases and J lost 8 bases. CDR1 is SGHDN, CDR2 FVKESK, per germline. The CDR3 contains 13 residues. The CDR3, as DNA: TGTGCCAGCAGCCTAAAGACAGGGGTCGGCTACACCTTC. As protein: CASSLKTGVGYTF. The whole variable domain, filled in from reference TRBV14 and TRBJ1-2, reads EAGVTQFPSHSVIEKGQTVTLRCDPISGHDNLYWYRRVMGKEIKFLLHFVKESKQDESGMPNNRFLAERTGGTYSTLKVQPAELEDSGVYFCASSLKTGVGYTFGSGTRLTVV.

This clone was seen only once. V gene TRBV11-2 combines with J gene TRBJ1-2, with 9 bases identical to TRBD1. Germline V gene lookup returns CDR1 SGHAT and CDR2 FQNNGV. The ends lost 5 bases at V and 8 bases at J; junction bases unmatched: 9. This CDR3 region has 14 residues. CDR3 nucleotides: TGTGCCAGCAGCCTCACGGGACAGGGAAAGGGCTACACCTTC. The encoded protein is CASSLTGQGKGYTF.